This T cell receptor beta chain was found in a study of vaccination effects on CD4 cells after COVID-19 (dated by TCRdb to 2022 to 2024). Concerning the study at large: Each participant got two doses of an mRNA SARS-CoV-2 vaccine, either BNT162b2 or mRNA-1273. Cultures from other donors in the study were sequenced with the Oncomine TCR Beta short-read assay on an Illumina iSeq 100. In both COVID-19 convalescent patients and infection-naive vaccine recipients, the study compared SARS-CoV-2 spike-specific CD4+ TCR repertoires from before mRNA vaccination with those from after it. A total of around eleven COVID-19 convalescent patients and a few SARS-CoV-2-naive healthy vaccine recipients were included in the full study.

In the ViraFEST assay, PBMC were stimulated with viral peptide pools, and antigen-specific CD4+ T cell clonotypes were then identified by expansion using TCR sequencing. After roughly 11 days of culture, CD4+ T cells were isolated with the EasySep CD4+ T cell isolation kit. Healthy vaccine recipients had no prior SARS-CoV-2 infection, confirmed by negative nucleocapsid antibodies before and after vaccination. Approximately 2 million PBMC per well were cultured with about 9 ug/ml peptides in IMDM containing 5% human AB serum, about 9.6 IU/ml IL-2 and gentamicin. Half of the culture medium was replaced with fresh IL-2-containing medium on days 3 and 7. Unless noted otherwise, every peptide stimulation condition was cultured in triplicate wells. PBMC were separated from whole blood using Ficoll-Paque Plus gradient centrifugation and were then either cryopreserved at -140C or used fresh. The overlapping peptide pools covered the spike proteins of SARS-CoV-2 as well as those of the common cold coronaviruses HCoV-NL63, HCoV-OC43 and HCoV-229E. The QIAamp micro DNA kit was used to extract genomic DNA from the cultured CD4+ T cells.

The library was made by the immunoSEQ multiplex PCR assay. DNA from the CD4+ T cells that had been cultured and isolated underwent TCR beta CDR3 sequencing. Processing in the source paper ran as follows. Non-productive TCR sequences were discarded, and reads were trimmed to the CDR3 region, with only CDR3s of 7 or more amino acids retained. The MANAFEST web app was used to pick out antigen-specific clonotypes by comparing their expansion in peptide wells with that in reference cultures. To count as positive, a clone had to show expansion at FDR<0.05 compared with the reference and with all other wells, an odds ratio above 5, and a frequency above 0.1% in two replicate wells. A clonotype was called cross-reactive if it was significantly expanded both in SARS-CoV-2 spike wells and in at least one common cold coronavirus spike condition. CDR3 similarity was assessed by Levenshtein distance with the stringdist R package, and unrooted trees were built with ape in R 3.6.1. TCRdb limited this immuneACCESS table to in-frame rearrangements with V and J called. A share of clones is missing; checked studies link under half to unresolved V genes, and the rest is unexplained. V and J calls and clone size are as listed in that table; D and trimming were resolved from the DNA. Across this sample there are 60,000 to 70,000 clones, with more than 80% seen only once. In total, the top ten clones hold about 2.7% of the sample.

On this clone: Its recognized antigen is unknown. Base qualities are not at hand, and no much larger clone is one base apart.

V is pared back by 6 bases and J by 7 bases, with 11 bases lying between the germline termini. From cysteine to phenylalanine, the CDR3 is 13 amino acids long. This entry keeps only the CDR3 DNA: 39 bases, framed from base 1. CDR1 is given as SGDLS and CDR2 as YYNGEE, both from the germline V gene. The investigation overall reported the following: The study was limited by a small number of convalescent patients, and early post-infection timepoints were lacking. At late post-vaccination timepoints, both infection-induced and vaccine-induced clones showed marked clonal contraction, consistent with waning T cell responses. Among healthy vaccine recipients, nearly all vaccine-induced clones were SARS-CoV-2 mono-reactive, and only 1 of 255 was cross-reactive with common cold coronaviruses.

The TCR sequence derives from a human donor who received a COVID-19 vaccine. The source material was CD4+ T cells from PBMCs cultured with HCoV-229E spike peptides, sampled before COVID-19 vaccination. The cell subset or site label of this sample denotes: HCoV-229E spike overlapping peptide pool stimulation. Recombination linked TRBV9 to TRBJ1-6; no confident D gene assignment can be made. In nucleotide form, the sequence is TGTGCCAGCACACGAAGTGGAAATTCACCCCTCCACTTT. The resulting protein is CASTRSGNSPLHF.